The 14 T cell receptor beta chains reported below all come from one sample, sequenced in a study of regulatory T cells in long-lasting Graves disease. Sample time point: persistent/refractory GD, antithyroid drugs over 5 years with positive TRAb. RNA from PBMCs was the source of the TCR library. Construction of TCR beta libraries relied on iRepertoire HTBI primers and on Arm-PCR targeting CDR3 regions. TCRdb called the multiplex PCR reads again in MiXCR, with one record for every CDR3 protein. This table holds about 420,000 distinct CDR3 sequences, roughly a quarter found once. The sequenced sample was peripheral blood mononuclear cells (PBMCs), obtained when the disease was refractory, from a patient treated with antithyroid drugs. These TCRs come from a female donor with Graves disease.

This clonotype was recorded a few times. V is TRBV20-1 and J is TRBJ2-2; tentative D call: TRBD2 (5 bases). Germline V gives CDR1 DFQATT, CDR2 SNEGSKA (reference sequence). The CDR3 has 14 amino acids. V was shortened by 4 bases and J by 1 base, with 10 bases between the two germline ends. CDR3 DNA sequence: TGCAGTGCTACACCTGCGGGGAACACCGGGGAGCTGTTTTTT. Translation: CSATPAGNTGELFF.

The chain links TRBV27 to TRBJ2-6; D is ambiguous. CDR1 is MNHEY and CDR2 is SMNVEV in the germline V gene (reference sequence). The CDR3 sequence is 14 residues long. Between the trimmed V and J ends, which lost 1 base and 0 bases, there was a span of 1 base. CDR3 sequence reads: CASSLYSGANVLTF. CDR3 DNA sequence: TGTGCCAGCAGTTTATACTCTGGGGCCAACGTCCTGACTTTC.

This clonotype was observed a handful of times. The chain has TRBV6-9 and TRBJ2-7, with 14 bases aligning to TRBD2. J gave up 7 bases and V 3 bases, and 11 bases lay outside the gene matches. The CDR3 loop spans 17 amino acids. Germline V gene data show CDR1 as MNHGY and CDR2 as SVAAGI. For the CDR3, the DNA is TGTGCCAGCAGTTACTCGAAGGGACTAGCGGGAGTGGATGAGCAGTACTTC. Its translation is CASSYSKGLAGVDEQYF.

This clonotype was found many times. The DNA is left out, because the CDR3 cannot be placed on it with certainty; the CDR3 is given as TCRdb lists it. The chain recombines TRBV2 with TRBJ1-1. The CDR3 is 15 amino acids long, termini counted. Germline CDR1 is SNHLY and CDR2 is FYNNEI. The CDR3 region is CASRPSSSGNTEAFF.

This clonotype was counted at least ten times. J is TRBJ2-7 and V is TRBV11-2; 8 bases line up with TRBD2. Germline V CDR1 and CDR2: SGHAT, FQNNGV. The junction had 16 bases not matched to a gene; V was cut back by 3 bases and J by 3 bases. This CDR3 contains 18 residues. The CDR3 DNA follows: TGTGCCAGCAGCTTTCCGTTCCCCCTACTAGCGGACTACTACGAGCAGTACTTC. The encoded protein is CASSFPFPLLADYYEQYF.

This clonotype turned up a few times. The chain carries TRBV12-3 or TRBV12-4 and TRBJ1-1, with D unresolved. V lost 7 bases and J lost 4, with 16 bases in between. The CDR3 spans 14 residues. The CDR3 nucleotides read TGTGCCAGCATTCGGACGGAATGGGGCACTGAAGCTTTCTTT. This encodes CASIRTEWGTEAFF.

A few counts support this clonotype. The gene calls are TRBV6-1 and TRBJ1-1; the D gene is possibly TRBD1 (5 bases). CDR1 is MNHNS, CDR2 SASEGT, per germline. The CDR3 length is 13 residues. V was shortened by 8 bases and J by 0 bases, with 10 bases between the two germline ends. The DNA for the CDR3 is TGTGCCAGCGTTGGGGGGATGAACACTGAAGCTTTCTTT. Protein product: CASVGGMNTEAFF.

This clonotype was recorded at least ten times. This chain uses TRBV24-1 with TRBJ1-2, with a possible D match to TRBD1 (5 bases). The CDR3 sequence is 13 residues long. CDR1 is KGHDR and CDR2 is SFDVKD in the germline V gene. The V gene lost 4 bases and the J gene lost 3 bases, with 8 bases spanning the gap. The CDR3 bases are TGTGCCACCAGTGAAGGGGCAGACTATGGCTACACCTTC. As protein: CATSEGADYGYTF.

This chain uses TRBV6-2 or TRBV6-3 with TRBJ1-2; 8 bases map to TRBD1. In germline, CDR1 is MNHEY, CDR2 SVGEGT. This CDR3 contains 14 residues. Germline trimming cut 1 base from V and 8 bases from J; bases unmatched to any gene: 6. Written as DNA, the CDR3 is TGTGCCAGCAGTTACTTCGGACAGGGAGAAGGCTACACCTTC. This translates into CASSYFGQGEGYTF.

The chain is built from TRBV7-9 and TRBJ2-7, with a possible D match to TRBD2 (6 bases). CDR1 and CDR2 from the germline V gene are SEHNR and FQNEAQ (reference sequence). The CDR3 has 14 residues. V was cut by 5 bases and J by 3 bases, with 14 bases left in between. DNA of the CDR3: TGTGCCAGCAGCAAAACCGGGACTTACTACGAGCAGTACTTC. Its translation is CASSKTGTYYEQYF.

This sequence joins TRBV28 and TRBJ1-6; D is undetermined. V dropped 5 bases and J dropped 0 bases, with 14 bases sitting between them. This CDR3 region has 17 residues. CDR1 is MDHEN, CDR2 SYDVKM, per germline. CDR3 protein: CASSNPRASSYNSPLHF. DNA of the CDR3: TGTGCCAGCAGTAATCCGAGGGCGAGCTCCTATAATTCACCCCTCCACTTT.

This clonotype was observed many times. V usage is TRBV6-2 or TRBV6-3 and J usage is TRBJ1-1; D may be TRBD1 (5 bases). The V end lost 4 bases, the J end lost 9 bases, and 12 bases lay between the germline ends. CDR1 and CDR2 from the germline V gene are MNHEY and SVGEGT. The CDR3 consists of 12 residues. The CDR3 DNA reads as TGTGCCAGCAGTTTGCAGGGAGCAAAAGCTTTCTTT. Translated: CASSLQGAKAFF.

The chain is built from TRBV6-2 or TRBV6-3 and TRBJ2-5; D gene unclear. CDR1 is MNHEY, CDR2 SVGEGT, per germline. The CDR3 has 12 amino acids. V lost 7 bases and J 2 bases, leaving 8 bases between the germline ends. The CDR3 reads CASKAAQETQYF. The CDR3 DNA reads as TGTGCCAGCAAGGCAGCTCAAGAGACCCAGTACTTC.

This clonotype turned up a few times. The chain joins TRBV5-1 to TRBJ2-5, with D tentatively TRBD2 (6 bases). The CDR3 length is 15 residues. In germline, CDR1 is SGHRS, CDR2 YFSETQ. The V end was cut by 1 base, the J end by 5 bases, with 15 bases between. CDR3: CASSLSTIGRETQYF. CDR3 coding DNA: TGCGCCAGCAGCTTGTCGACGATTGGGAGGGAGACCCAGTACTTC.